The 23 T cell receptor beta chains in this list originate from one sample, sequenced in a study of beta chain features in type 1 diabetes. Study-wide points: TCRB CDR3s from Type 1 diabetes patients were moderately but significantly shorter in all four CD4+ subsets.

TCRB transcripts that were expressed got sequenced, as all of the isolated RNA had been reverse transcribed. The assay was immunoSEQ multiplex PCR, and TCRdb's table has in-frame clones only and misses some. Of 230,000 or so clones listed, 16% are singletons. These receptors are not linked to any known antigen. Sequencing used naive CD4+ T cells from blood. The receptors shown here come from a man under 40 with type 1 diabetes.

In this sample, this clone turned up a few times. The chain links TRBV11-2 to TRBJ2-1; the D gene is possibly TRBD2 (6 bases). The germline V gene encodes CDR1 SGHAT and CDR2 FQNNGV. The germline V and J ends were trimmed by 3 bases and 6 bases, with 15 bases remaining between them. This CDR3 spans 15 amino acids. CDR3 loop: CASSFQFGRFNEQFF. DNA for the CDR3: TGTGCCAGCAGCTTCCAGTTTGGGAGGTTCAATGAGCAGTTCTTC.

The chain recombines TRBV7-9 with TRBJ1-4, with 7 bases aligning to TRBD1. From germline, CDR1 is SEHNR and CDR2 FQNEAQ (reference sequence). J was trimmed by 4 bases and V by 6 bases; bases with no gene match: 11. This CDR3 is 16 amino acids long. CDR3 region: CASRRGWGQLNEKLFF. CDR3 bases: TGTGCCAGCAGGCGAGGGTGGGGACAGCTTAATGAAAAACTGTTTTTT.

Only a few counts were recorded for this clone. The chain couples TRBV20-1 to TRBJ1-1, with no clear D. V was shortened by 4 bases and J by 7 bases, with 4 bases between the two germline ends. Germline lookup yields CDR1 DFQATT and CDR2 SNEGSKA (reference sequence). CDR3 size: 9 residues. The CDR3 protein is CSAKGEAFF. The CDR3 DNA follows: TGCAGTGCTAAGGGTGAAGCTTTCTTT.

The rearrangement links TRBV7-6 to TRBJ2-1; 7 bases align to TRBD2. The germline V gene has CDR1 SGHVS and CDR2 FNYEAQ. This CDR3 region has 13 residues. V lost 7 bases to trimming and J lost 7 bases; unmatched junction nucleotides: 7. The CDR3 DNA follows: TGTGCCAGCAAGGGCGGGGGAGCGAATGAGCAGTTCTTC. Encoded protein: CASKGGGANEQFF. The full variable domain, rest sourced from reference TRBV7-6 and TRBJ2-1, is GAGVSQSPRYKVTKRGQDVALRCDPISGHVSLYWYRQALGQGPEFLTYFNYEAQQDKSGLPNDRFSAERPEGSISTLTIQRTEQRDSAMYRCASKGGGANEQFFGPGTRLTVL.

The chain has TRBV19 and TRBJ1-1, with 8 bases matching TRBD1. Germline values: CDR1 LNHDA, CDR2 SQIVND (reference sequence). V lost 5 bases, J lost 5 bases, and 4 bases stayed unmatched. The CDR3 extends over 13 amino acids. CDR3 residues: CASSSGGNTEAFF. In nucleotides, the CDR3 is TGTGCCAGTAGTTCAGGGGGCAATACTGAAGCTTTCTTT.

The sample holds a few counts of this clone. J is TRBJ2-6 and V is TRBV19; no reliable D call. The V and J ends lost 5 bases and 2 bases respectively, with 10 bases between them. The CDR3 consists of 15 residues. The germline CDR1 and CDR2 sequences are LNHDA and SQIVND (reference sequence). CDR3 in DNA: TGTGCCAGTAGTCTCCAATCTCCTGGGGCCAACGTCCTGACTTTC. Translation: CASSLQSPGANVLTF.

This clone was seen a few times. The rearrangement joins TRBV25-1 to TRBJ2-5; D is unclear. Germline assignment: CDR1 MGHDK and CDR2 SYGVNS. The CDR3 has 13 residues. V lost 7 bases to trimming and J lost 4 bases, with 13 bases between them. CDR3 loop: CASMSGVGETQYF. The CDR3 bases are TGTGCCAGCATGTCTGGGGTGGGAGAGACCCAGTACTTC.

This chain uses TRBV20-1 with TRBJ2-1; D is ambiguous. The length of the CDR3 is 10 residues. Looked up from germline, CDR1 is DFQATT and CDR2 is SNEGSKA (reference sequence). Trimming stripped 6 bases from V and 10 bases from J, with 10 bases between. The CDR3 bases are TGCAGTGCCCCCACTGAAGAGCAGTTCTTC. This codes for CSAPTEEQFF.

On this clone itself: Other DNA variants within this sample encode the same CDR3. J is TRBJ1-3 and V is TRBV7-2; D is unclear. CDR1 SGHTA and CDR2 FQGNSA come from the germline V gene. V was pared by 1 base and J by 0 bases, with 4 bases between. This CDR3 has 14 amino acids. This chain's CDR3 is CASSLVSSGNTIYF. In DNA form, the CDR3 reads TGTGCCAGCAGCTTAGTTAGCTCTGGAAACACCATATATTTT.

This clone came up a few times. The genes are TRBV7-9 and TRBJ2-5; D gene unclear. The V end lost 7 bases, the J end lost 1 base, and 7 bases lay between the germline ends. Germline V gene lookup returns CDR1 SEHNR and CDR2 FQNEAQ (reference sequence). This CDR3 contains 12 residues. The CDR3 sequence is CASTKSQETQYF. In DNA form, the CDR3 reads TGTGCCAGCACTAAATCCCAAGAGACCCAGTACTTC.

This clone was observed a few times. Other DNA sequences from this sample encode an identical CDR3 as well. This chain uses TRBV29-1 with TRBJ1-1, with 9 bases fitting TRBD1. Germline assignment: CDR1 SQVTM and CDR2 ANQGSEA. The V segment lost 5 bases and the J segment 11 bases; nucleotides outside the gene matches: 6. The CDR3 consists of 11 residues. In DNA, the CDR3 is TGCAGCGTTCCGGGACAGGGTCGGGCTTTCTTT. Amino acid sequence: CSVPGQGRAFF.

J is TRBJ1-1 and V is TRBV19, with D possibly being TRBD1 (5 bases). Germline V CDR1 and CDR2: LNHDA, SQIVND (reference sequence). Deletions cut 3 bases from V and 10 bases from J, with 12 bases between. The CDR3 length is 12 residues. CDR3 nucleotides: TGTGCCAGTAGTATGGTCAGGGCAGGAGCTTTCTTT. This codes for CASSMVRAGAFF.

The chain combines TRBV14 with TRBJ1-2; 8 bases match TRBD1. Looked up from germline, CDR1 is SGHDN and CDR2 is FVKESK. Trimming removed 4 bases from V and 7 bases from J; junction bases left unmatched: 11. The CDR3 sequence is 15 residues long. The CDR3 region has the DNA TGTGCCAGCAGCCCGTTGGACAGGGAGGCTAGTGGCTACACCTTC. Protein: CASSPLDREASGYTF.

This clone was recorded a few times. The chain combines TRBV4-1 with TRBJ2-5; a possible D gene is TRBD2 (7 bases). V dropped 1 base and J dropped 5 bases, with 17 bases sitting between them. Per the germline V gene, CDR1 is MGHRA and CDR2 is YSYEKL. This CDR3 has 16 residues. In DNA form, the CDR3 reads TGCGCCAGCAGCCAAGCCCCGGGGGGCGGGTTGGAGACCCAGTACTTC. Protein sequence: CASSQAPGGGLETQYF.

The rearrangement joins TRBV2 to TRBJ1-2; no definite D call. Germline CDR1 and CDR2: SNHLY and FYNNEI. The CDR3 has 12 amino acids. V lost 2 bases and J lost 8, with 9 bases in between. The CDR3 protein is CASSESTQGYTF. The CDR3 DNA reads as TGTGCCAGCAGTGAAAGTACACAGGGCTACACCTTC.

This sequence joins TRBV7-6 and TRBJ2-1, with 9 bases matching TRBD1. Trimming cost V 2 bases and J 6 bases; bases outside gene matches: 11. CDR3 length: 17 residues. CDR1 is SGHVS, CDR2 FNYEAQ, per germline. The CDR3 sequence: CASSLFPTGGKANEQFF. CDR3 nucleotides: TGTGCCAGCAGCTTATTCCCGACAGGGGGGAAAGCCAATGAGCAGTTCTTC.

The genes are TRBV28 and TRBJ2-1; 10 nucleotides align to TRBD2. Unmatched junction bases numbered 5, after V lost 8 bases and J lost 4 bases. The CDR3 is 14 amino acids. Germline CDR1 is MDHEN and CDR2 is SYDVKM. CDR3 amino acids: CASLPSGSYNEQFF. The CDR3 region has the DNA TGTGCCAGCCTCCCTAGCGGGAGTTACAATGAGCAGTTCTTC.

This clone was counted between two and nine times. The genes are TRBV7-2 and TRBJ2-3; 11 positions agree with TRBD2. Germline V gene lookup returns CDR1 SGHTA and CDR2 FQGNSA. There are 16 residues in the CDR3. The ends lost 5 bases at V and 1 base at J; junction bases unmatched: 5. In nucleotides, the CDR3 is TGTGCCAGCAGCAACCTAGCGGGAGGTGGCACAGATACGCAGTATTTT. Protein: CASSNLAGGGTDTQYF.

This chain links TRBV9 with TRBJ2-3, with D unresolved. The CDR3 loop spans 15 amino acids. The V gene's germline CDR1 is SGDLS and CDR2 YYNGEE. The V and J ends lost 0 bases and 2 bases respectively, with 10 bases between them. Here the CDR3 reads CASSVGRSTTDTQYF. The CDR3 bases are TGTGCCAGCAGCGTAGGGCGCTCGACCACAGATACGCAGTATTTT.

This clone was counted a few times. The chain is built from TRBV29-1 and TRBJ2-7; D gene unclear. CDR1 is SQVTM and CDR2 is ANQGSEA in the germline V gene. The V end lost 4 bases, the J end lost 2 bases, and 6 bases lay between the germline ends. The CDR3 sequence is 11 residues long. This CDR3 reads CSVVQAYEQYF. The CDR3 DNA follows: TGCAGCGTTGTGCAGGCCTACGAGCAGTACTTC.

CDR3 protein: CASSFLGQAPTDTQYF. In DNA, the CDR3 is TGTGCCAGCAGCTTCCTGGGACAGGCTCCCACAGATACGCAGTATTTT. The V call is TRBV7-8, the J call TRBJ2-3, with TRBD1 matching over 8 bases. The J segment lost 2 bases and the V segment lost 3 bases, leaving 7 bases of the junction unmatched. The germline CDR1 and CDR2 sequences are SGHVS and FQNEAQ. The CDR3 contains 16 residues.

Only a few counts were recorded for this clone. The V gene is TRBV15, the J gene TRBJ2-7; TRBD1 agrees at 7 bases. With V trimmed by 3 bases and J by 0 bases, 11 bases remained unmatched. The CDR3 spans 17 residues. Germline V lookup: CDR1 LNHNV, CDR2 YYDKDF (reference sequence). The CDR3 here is CATSSQLWDRRSYEQYF. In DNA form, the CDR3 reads TGTGCCACCAGCAGCCAATTATGGGACAGACGCTCCTACGAGCAGTACTTC. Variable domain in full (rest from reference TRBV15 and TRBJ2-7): DAMVIQNPRYQVTQFGKPVTLSCSQTLNHNVMYWYQQKSSQAPKLLFHYYDKDFNNEADTPDNFQSRRPNTSFCFLDIRSPGLGDTAMYLCATSSQLWDRRSYEQYFGPGTRLTVT.

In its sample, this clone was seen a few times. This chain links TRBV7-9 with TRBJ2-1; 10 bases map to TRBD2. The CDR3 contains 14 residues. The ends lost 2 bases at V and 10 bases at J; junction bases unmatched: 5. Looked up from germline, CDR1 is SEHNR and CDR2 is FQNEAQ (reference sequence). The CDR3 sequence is CASSLLAGGREQFF. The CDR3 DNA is TGTGCCAGCAGCTTATTAGCGGGAGGACGAGAGCAGTTCTTC.